This T cell receptor beta chain appears in the sequencing data of a study of CD8 T cells in ankylosing spondylitis. Study results and caveats: Researchers report that disease-linked clones proved CD8+ and relatively rare in peripheral blood. Some of these motif variants have turned up before, in reports on reactive arthritis synovial fluid and blood. Among TCR beta sequences, a motif of eight highly homologous variants appeared characteristic of ankylosing spondylitis blood.

This clonotype was detected ten times or more. Its antigen is still unknown. TCRdb recomputed calls from the 5' RACE reads with MiXCR, one row per CDR3 protein. Counted here are roughly 490,000 distinct CDR3 sequences, roughly 5.2% occurring once; the ten biggest clones make up 3% to 4.5%. The sequence was obtained from a male donor with ankylosing spondylitis. What was sequenced was blood, either unsorted or a sorted T cell fraction (not recorded which).

In nucleotides, the CDR3 is TGCAGTGCCGACCTACGATTCAGGAGAGGCACAGATACGCAGTATTTT. Protein: CSADLRFRRGTDTQYF. The chain is built from TRBV20-1 and TRBJ2-3, with no clear D. Germline values: CDR1 DFQATT, CDR2 SNEGSKA (reference sequence). The CDR3 has 16 amino acids. V lost 6 bases to trimming and J lost 1 base, with 20 bases between them.